Included here is one T cell receptor beta chain sequence, with context. Authors' data handling: The authors estimated nucleated cell counts from reference gene primer amplification. This table comes from immunoSEQ multiplex PCR, and its TCRdb copy is limited to in-frame clones, with some not included. That table supplies the V and J calls and clone size; D and trimming were determined from the DNA. The data contain tens of thousands of clones, 90% to 95% of them singletons. Trimming stripped 1 base from V and 7 bases from J, with 7 bases between. This CDR3 comprises 12 residues. This specimen comes from a study of blood T cell repertoires in COVID-19. Study information: Samples came from the United States, Italy and Spain, spanning acute and convalescent COVID-19.

This TCR derives from a human donor in a cohort sampled during active COVID-19. The J gene is TRBJ1-1, the V gene TRBV12-3 or TRBV12-4, with a possible D match to TRBD1 (6 bases). Sequenced input: peripheral blood. CDR3 bases: TGTGCCAGCAGTTTAGGGACAGATGAAGCTTTCTTT. It is translated as CASSLGTDEAFF.